This entry describes one T cell receptor (beta chain). As yet, its antigen is unknown. One end of the junction varies from germline; a read error may be responsible. Hyperthyroidism patients were newly diagnosed, had disease duration under 2 months, and were aged 18 to 65 years. Based on clinical symptoms, serum thyroxine and TRAb, thyroid ultrasound and orbital computed tomography, diagnoses were reached. The entry originates in a study of T cells in Graves' hyperthyroidism and ophthalmopathy. Study-level points and caveats: Most clonotypes expanded in thyroid above 0.001 were likewise present in blood.

Germline V gene lookup returns CDR1 MNHEY and CDR2 SVGAGI. The CDR3 consists of 17 residues. Amplification of TCR beta CDR3 regions used RNA as the template. TCR CDR3 underwent first-round RT-PCR with the HTBI primer set. TCRdb called the multiplex PCR reads again in MiXCR, with one record for every CDR3 protein. This table has hundreds of thousands of distinct CDR3 sequences, approximately 19% appearing once. The receptor was isolated from a woman in her forties or fifties with Graves' hyperthyroidism that later progressed to Graves' ophthalmopathy. This chain joins TRBV6-5 and TRBJ1-4; D is unresolved. The sample consisted of blood. The CDR3, as DNA: TGTGCCGGCAGTCTCGAATCGAGCCCGACAACTAATGAAAAACTGTTTTTT. It is translated as CAGSLESSPTTNEKLFF.